This T cell receptor beta chain comes out of a study of T-cell reconstitution after alpha-beta-depleted transplantation in children. General study points: By about two months after transplant, alpha-beta T cells reportedly arose from several hundred graft clones that had expanded. Recipient T cells and thymic progenitors that survived were the source of the high TCRbeta diversity seen at day 60 in some patients. Newly generated T cells supplied most T-cell counts and diversity one year post-transplant.

In this sample, this clonotype turned up many times. The antigen is undetermined. At one boundary the junction diverges from the germline segment, which might be a read error. Construction of the TCRbeta library involved unique molecular identifiers. TCRdb reanalysed the PCR reads using MiXCR and keeps one entry per CDR3 protein. The table has about 490,000 distinct CDR3 sequences, roughly a tenth seen once. This CDR3 is built from 12 residues. Germline V gene lookup returns CDR1 MNHNY and CDR2 SVGAGI (reference sequence). J is TRBJ1-1 and V is TRBV6-6; the D gene is possibly TRBD1 (6 bases). The clonotype comes from a child aged 2-15 years with inherited bone marrow failure, due to receive a stem cell transplant. The starting material was PBMCs, obtained before TCRalphabeta/CD19-depleted stem cell transplant. CDR3 amino acids: CASSYPQGPVVF. The CDR3 DNA sequence: TGTGCCAGCAGTTATCCTCAGGGGCCTGTTGTCTTT.